The 6 T cell receptor beta chains in this list originate from one sample, sequenced in a study of T cells in Graves' hyperthyroidism and ophthalmopathy. Researchers took RNA transcripts and amplified the TCR beta CDR3 regions from them. The HTBI primer set was used in a first-round RT-PCR of the TCR CDR3. One entry per CDR3 protein, called by TCRdb with MiXCR from the multiplex PCR reads. This sample has about 640,000 distinct CDR3 sequences, with around 15% found just once. Material for sequencing was blood. The receptors here all came from a woman in her 50s with Graves' ophthalmopathy.

In the case of this clonotype: As the CDR3 is not closed by the conserved phenylalanine or tryptophan, this likely results from a read error. The chain employs TRBV12-5 and TRBJ1-2; weak D call: TRBD1 (6 bases). Trimming stripped 6 bases from V and 6 bases from J, with 20 bases between. Germline loops: CDR1 LGHNT, CDR2 FRNRAP. The CDR3 length is 15 residues. CDR3 in amino acids: CASGFSGALSDGYTL. Written as DNA, the CDR3 is TGTGCTAGTGGCTTCTCAGGGGCTTTATCCGATGGCTACACCCTC.

In its sample, this clonotype was seen many times. The chain links TRBV6-2 or TRBV6-3 to TRBJ2-7; D is unclear. The CDR3 runs to 12 residues. The V gene's germline CDR1 is MNHEY and CDR2 SVGEGT. The V gene lost 0 bases and the J gene lost 6 bases, with 6 bases spanning the gap. CDR3 in DNA: TGTGCCAGCAGTTACTCTACCCCCGAGCAGTACTTC. It is translated as CASSYSTPEQYF.

The chain is built from TRBV19 and TRBJ1-1; D gene ambiguous. V dropped 3 bases and J dropped 3 bases, with 11 bases sitting between them. The CDR3 totals 14 residues. Germline CDR1 is LNHDA and CDR2 is SQIVND (reference sequence). CDR3 coding DNA: TGTGCCAGTAGTATGGTGTTTGGCCACACTGAAGCTTTCTTT. It encodes CASSMVFGHTEAFF.

This clonotype appeared many times. The chain carries TRBV20-1 and TRBJ2-3; 10 bases line up with TRBD2. V was clipped by 4 bases and J by 6 bases; unmatched bases: 7. The germline gives CDR1 DFQATT, CDR2 SNEGSKA (reference sequence). The CDR3 is 14 amino acids. The CDR3 nucleotides read TGCAGTGCTACAGCACTAGCGGGATTGGATACGCAGTATTTT. It specifies CSATALAGLDTQYF.

This clonotype has a count of ten or more. The chain employs TRBV15 and TRBJ2-1; 10 bases are shared with TRBD1. CDR1 is LNHNV and CDR2 is YYDKDF in the germline V gene (reference sequence). The V segment lost 0 bases and the J segment 4 bases; nucleotides outside the gene matches: 3. The CDR3 has 16 residues. CDR3 in DNA: TGTGCCACCAGCAGAGAGTTGGGACAGGGGTACAATGAGCAGTTCTTC. Its translation is CATSRELGQGYNEQFF.

The chain couples TRBV15 to TRBJ2-4; D call uncertain. The germline V gene encodes CDR1 LNHNV and CDR2 YYDKDF (reference sequence). The CDR3 runs 13 residues. With 9 bases removed from V and 0 bases from J, the gap between germline ends came to 9 bases. This chain's CDR3 is CATASLAKNIQYF. In nucleotides, the CDR3 is TGTGCCACGGCGTCGCTAGCCAAAAACATTCAGTACTTC.